This TCR beta chain stems from a study of T cell responses to AZD1222 COVID-19 vaccine. Some clones are missing from TCRdb's copy, which holds only in-frame ones; the method was immunoSEQ multiplex PCR. This table holds 95,000 to 150,000 clones, roughly 91% found once. The CDR3 is made up of 16 amino acids. Trimming at V came to 1 base and at J to 6 bases, leaving 8 bases not matched to a gene. Per germline, CDR1 SGHNT and CDR2 YYREEE (reference sequence). The genes are TRBV5-4 and TRBJ1-5, with TRBD1 identical over 9 bases. The sample was peripheral blood, taken on day 0 of AZD1222 vaccination. The source is an adult in good health. CDR3 DNA: TGTGCCAGCAGCTTGAGCCGGACAGGGGACACTCAGCCCCAGCATTTT. Amino acids: CASSLSRTGDTQPQHF.